This T cell receptor (beta chain) originates from a study of vaccination and CD4 T cells after COVID-19. For this clonotype: Its specificity is not known.

The Oncomine TCR Beta short-read assay generated sequence data from the DNA of cultured CD4+ T cells. Genomic DNA was extracted from cultured CD4+ T cells. Using its own MiXCR run on the PCR reads, TCRdb lists one record per CDR3 protein. Here the sample spans fewer than 15,000 distinct CDR3 sequences, under 80% being singletons. Treatment specified: approximately nine-day PBMC culture with coronavirus spike peptide pools or control peptides (ViraFEST assay). The CDR3 consists of 14 residues. Germline loops: CDR1 DFQATT, CDR2 SNEGSKA (reference sequence). The V and J ends lost 3 bases and 1 base respectively, with 12 bases between them. Study-wide results and limits: Median approximately 90% of reactive clones detected in convalescent patients emerged only post-vaccination.

The receptor comes from a human donor who had recovered from COVID-19. The chain couples TRBV20-1 to TRBJ1-1, with a weak D call TRBD1 (5 bases). Sequenced: CD4+ T cells from blood, cultured in vitro. CDR3 sequence: CSASLGRRNTEAFF. CDR3 DNA sequence: TGCAGTGCTAGCCTGGGACGGAGGAACACTGAAGCTTTCTTT.